Shown below are 27 T cell receptor beta chains from a single sample sequenced in a study of blood T cell repertoires in COVID-19. Sequencing used immunoSEQ multiplex PCR; TCRdb keeps in-frame clones, though not all of them. The table has 200,000 to 250,000 clones, approximately 78% seen once; the top ten hold approximately 8%. Specimen: peripheral blood. These receptors came from a woman aged 80 or older with COVID-19, enrolled during active disease.

The chain is built from TRBV18 and TRBJ1-1; tentatively, D is TRBD1 (5 bases). Germline V CDR1 and CDR2: KGHSH, LQKENI. The CDR3 extends over 15 amino acids. Trimming pared 2 bases from V and 11 bases from J, leaving 21 bases between. The CDR3 loop is CASSPAGGGSRAAFF. The CDR3 DNA sequence: TGTGCCAGCTCACCAGCTGGGGGAGGGTCACGGGCGGCTTTCTTT.

This clone was counted once. This chain joins TRBV18 and TRBJ1-3; unclear D gene. The germline V and J ends were trimmed by 6 bases and 0 bases, with 12 bases remaining between them. Germline-derived CDR1 and CDR2 are KGHSH and LQKENI. This CDR3 contains 15 residues. The CDR3 here is CASSPIQISGNTIYF. In nucleotides, the CDR3 is TGTGCCAGCTCCCCAATACAGATCTCTGGAAACACCATATATTTT.

This clone was observed a single time. V and J are TRBV25-1 and TRBJ1-5; D possibly corresponds to TRBD1 (6 bases). V lost 1 base to trimming and J lost 12 bases, with 13 bases between them. The CDR3 is 13 amino acids. Per the germline V gene, CDR1 is MGHDK and CDR2 is SYGVNS. The CDR3 DNA follows: TGTGCCAGCAGTGAATTTACAGGGCGAAGCCAGCATTTT. Translation: CASSEFTGRSQHF.

The rearrangement joins TRBV9 to TRBJ1-1; 7 bases match TRBD1. This CDR3 has 13 amino acids. V lost 2 bases to trimming and J lost 3 bases; unmatched junction nucleotides: 1. Germline V gene data show CDR1 as SGDLS and CDR2 as YYNGEE. Here the CDR3 DNA reads TGTGCCAGCAGCGTCCAGGGGGACACTGAAGCTTTCTTT. Its protein is CASSVQGDTEAFF.

The chain uses TRBV5-4 and TRBJ2-3; perhaps TRBD1 as D (6 bases). Trimming stripped 4 bases from V and 2 bases from J, with 14 bases between. The germline CDR1 and CDR2 sequences are SGHNT and YYREEE (reference sequence). This CDR3 comprises 15 residues. The CDR3 region is CASSLTGGPTDTQYF. In DNA form, the CDR3 reads TGTGCCAGCAGCCTGACAGGAGGTCCCACAGATACGCAGTATTTT. Full variable domain (remainder filled in from reference TRBV5-4 and TRBJ2-3): ETGVTQSPTHLIKTRGQQVTLRCSSQSGHNTVSWYQQALGQGPQFIFQYYREEENGRGNFPPRFSGLQFPNYSSELNVNALELDDSALYLCASSLTGGPTDTQYFGPGTRLTVL.

The genes are TRBV15 and TRBJ2-7; 7 bases match TRBD2. V gave up 1 base and J gave up 2 bases; unmatched junction bases: 2. Germline CDR1 reads LNHNV; CDR2 reads YYDKDF (reference sequence). This CDR3 region has 14 residues. The CDR3 here is CATSRGAGTYEQYF. DNA of the CDR3: TGTGCCACCAGCAGAGGAGCGGGGACCTACGAGCAGTACTTC.

V gene TRBV9 combines with J gene TRBJ1-1, with D unclear. Trimming cost V 0 bases and J 7 bases, with 13 bases left between them. In germline, CDR1 is SGDLS, CDR2 YYNGEE. The CDR3 contains 14 residues. CDR3 sequence (DNA): TGTGCCAGCAGCGTAGAGTCTCTCCAGGATGAAGCTTTCTTT. It yields the protein CASSVESLQDEAFF. The full variable domain, completed using reference TRBV9 and TRBJ1-1, is DSGVTQTPKHLITATGQRVTLRCSPRSGDLSVYWYQQSLDQGLQFLIQYYNGEERAKGNILERFSAQQFPDLHSELNLSSLELGDSALYFCASSVESLQDEAFFGQGTRLTVV.

The chain is built from TRBV6-4 and TRBJ1-2; tentative D call: TRBD1 (5 bases). This CDR3 comprises 12 residues. CDR1 is MRHNA, CDR2 SNTAGT, per germline. Deletions cut 3 bases from V and 6 bases from J, with 8 bases between. Here the CDR3 reads CASSDGTHGYTF. DNA for the CDR3: TGTGCCAGCAGTGATGGGACTCATGGCTACACCTTC.

The chain joins TRBV3-1 (or the pseudogene TRBV3-2) to TRBJ2-3, with D hard to call. Trimming cost V 3 bases and J 6 bases, with 19 bases left between them. Germline assignment: CDR1 LGHDT and CDR2 YNNKEL (reference sequence). The CDR3 extends over 16 amino acids. CDR3 sequence: CASSHADRPLGDTQYF. The CDR3 bases are TGTGCCAGCAGCCATGCTGACCGACCTCTGGGCGATACGCAGTATTTT.

The chain joins TRBV30 to TRBJ1-4; D unclear. CDR1 is GTSNPN, CDR2 SVGIG, per germline (reference sequence). The CDR3 consists of 14 residues. The ends were cut back, 4 bases at V and 6 bases at J, with 15 bases in the middle. CDR3: CAWKWALRDEKLFF. The CDR3 DNA reads TGTGCCTGGAAGTGGGCCCTCAGAGATGAAAAACTGTTTTTT.

The V gene is TRBV6-5, the J gene TRBJ1-4, with 7 bases lining up with TRBD1. The CDR3 runs 14 residues. Trimming removed 6 bases from V and 8 bases from J; junction bases left unmatched: 9. Looked up from germline, CDR1 is MNHEY and CDR2 is SVGAGI. CDR3 sequence (DNA): TGTGCCAGCAGACCCGACAGGGTTTCGGAAAAACTGTTTTTT. Encoded protein: CASRPDRVSEKLFF.

This clone came up once. The chain carries TRBV6-2 or TRBV6-3 and TRBJ2-7; D might be TRBD1 (5 bases). This CDR3 is built from 17 residues. CDR1 and CDR2 (germline): MNHEY, SVGEGT. The germline V and J ends were trimmed by 1 base and 2 bases, with 18 bases remaining between them. The CDR3 loop is CASSYWPGQGGTYEQYF. DNA of the CDR3: TGTGCCAGCAGTTACTGGCCCGGGCAGGGCGGAACCTACGAGCAGTACTTC.

CDR3 DNA: TGTGCCACACGGGTCAGCGGCCCCTACGAGCAGTACTTC. Its protein product is CATRVSGPYEQYF. The chain has TRBV28 and TRBJ2-7, with a tentative D call TRBD2 (5 bases). The CDR3 extends over 13 amino acids. V gave up 10 bases and J gave up 2 bases, with 15 bases separating them. CDR1 and CDR2 (germline): MDHEN, SYDVKM.

This chain joins TRBV28 and TRBJ2-7; TRBD1 matches at 7 bases. The ends lost 5 bases at V and 3 bases at J; junction bases unmatched: 10. CDR3 length: 15 amino acids. The germline gives CDR1 MDHEN, CDR2 SYDVKM. CDR3 sequence: CASSQLGTAFYEQYF. The CDR3 bases are TGTGCCAGCAGTCAGCTCGGGACAGCTTTCTACGAGCAGTACTTC.

In its sample, this clone was seen once. The V gene is TRBV7-2, the J gene TRBJ2-3, with D tentatively TRBD2 (6 bases). The CDR3 runs 16 residues. Trimming shortened V by 5 bases and J by 2 bases, and 17 bases separated the two germline ends. CDR1 SGHTA and CDR2 FQGNSA come from the germline V gene. The CDR3 coding sequence is TGTGCCAGCAGCCTATATCGGGGGTGGCCCACAGATACGCAGTATTTT. Translation gives CASSLYRGWPTDTQYF.

This clone came up a few times. The V gene is TRBV30, the J gene TRBJ1-6, with TRBD1 matching over 7 bases. This CDR3 region has 15 residues. Germline-derived CDR1 and CDR2 are GTSNPN and SVGIG (reference sequence). V dropped 0 bases and J dropped 7; count of bases not matched to a gene: 6. The CDR3 DNA reads TGTGCCTGGAGTGTAACGGGACAGCGAAATTCACCCCTCCACTTT. This codes for CAWSVTGQRNSPLHF. Complete variable domain (other parts from reference TRBV30 and TRBJ1-6): SQTIHQWPATLVQPVGSPLSLECTVEGTSNPNLYWYRQAAGRGLQLLFYSVGIGQISSEVPQNLSASRPQDRQFILSSKKLLLSDSGFYLCAWSVTGQRNSPLHFGNGTRLTVT.

This clone was picked up one time. The CDR3 spells CASTLGQIGQPQHF. CDR3 in DNA: TGTGCCAGCACCCTTGGACAGATAGGTCAGCCCCAGCATTTT. The chain recombines TRBV6-5 with TRBJ1-5; weak D call: TRBD1 (6 bases). The V and J ends lost 7 bases and 6 bases respectively, with 16 bases between them. The CDR3 loop spans 14 amino acids. Germline assignment: CDR1 MNHEY and CDR2 SVGAGI.

The rearrangement joins TRBV15 to TRBJ1-4, with TRBD1 identical over 7 bases. V lost 0 bases to trimming and J lost 3 bases; unmatched junction nucleotides: 1. CDR3 length: 15 residues. Germline V gene lookup returns CDR1 LNHNV and CDR2 YYDKDF (reference sequence). The CDR3 loop is CATSRDRGSNEKLFF. The CDR3 DNA reads TGTGCCACCAGCAGAGACAGGGGGTCTAATGAAAAACTGTTTTTT.

The J gene is TRBJ1-2, the V gene TRBV5-1; 11 nucleotides match TRBD1. The V and J ends lost 4 bases and 6 bases, in that order; junction bases with no gene match: 5. The CDR3 extends over 14 amino acids. Germline-derived CDR1 and CDR2 are SGHRS and YFSETQ. The CDR3 DNA sequence: TGCGCCAGCAGCCTCGGGACAGGGGGGGATGGCTACACCTTC. Its translation: CASSLGTGGDGYTF.

The chain carries TRBV19 and TRBJ1-5, with a tentative D call TRBD1 (5 bases). The germline CDR1 and CDR2 sequences are LNHDA and SQIVND (reference sequence). This CDR3 is 15 amino acids long. The germline V and J ends were trimmed by 5 bases and 1 base, with 12 bases remaining between them. The CDR3 spells CASSQGLLSNQPQHF. The CDR3 bases are TGTGCCAGTAGTCAGGGACTCCTAAGCAATCAGCCCCAGCATTTT. Drawing the rest from reference TRBV19 and TRBJ1-5, the complete variable domain is DGGITQSPKYLFRKEGQNVTLSCEQNLNHDAMYWYRQDPGQGLRLIYYSQIVNDFQKGDIAEGYSVSREKKESFPLTVTSAQKNPTAFYLCASSQGLLSNQPQHFGDGTRLSIL.

The V gene is TRBV3-1 (or the pseudogene TRBV3-2), the J gene TRBJ1-1; weak D call: TRBD1 (6 bases). V dropped 6 bases and J dropped 5 bases, with 25 bases sitting between them. In germline, CDR1 is LGHDT, CDR2 YNNKEL (reference sequence). This CDR3 comprises 17 residues. This CDR3 reads CASSHFLSGGKGTEAFF. Written as DNA, the CDR3 is TGTGCCAGCAGTCATTTTCTGTCGGGGGGCAAGGGTACTGAAGCTTTCTTT.

The V gene is TRBV4-2, the J gene TRBJ2-1; 9 bases match TRBD2. CDR1 is LGHNA and CDR2 is YNFKEQ in the germline V gene. The J segment lost 0 bases and the V segment lost 0 bases, leaving 9 bases of the junction unmatched. The CDR3 runs to 19 residues. As DNA, the CDR3 is TGTGCCAGCAGCCAAGATAGCCCGGGACTAGCTGTCTCCTACAATGAGCAGTTCTTC. Its protein product is CASSQDSPGLAVSYNEQFF.

V usage is TRBV19 and J usage is TRBJ2-1; 11 nucleotides match TRBD2. CDR1 LNHDA and CDR2 SQIVND come from the germline V gene (reference sequence). This CDR3 region has 16 residues. Trimming took 3 bases from V and 9 from J; bases not matched to a gene: 10. The CDR3 DNA reads as TGTGCCAGTAGTATTTCAGCTAGCGGGAGGAGCACTGAGCAGTTCTTC. The encoded protein is CASSISASGRSTEQFF.

This clone came up a few times. The CDR3 protein is CASSSRQDIYNSPLHF. CDR3 nucleotides: TGTGCCAGCAGCAGTCGACAGGACATCTATAATTCACCCCTCCACTTT. This chain joins TRBV4-2 and TRBJ1-6; a possible D gene is TRBD1 (6 bases). The CDR3 loop spans 16 amino acids. Germline values: CDR1 LGHNA, CDR2 YNFKEQ. Trimming took 5 bases from V and 3 from J, leaving 14 bases between them.

The rearrangement links TRBV2 to TRBJ2-6; D unresolved. This CDR3 is built from 14 residues. V gave up 8 bases and J gave up 0 bases, with 8 bases separating them. The germline CDR1 and CDR2 sequences are SNHLY and FYNNEI. CDR3: CASRSGSGANVLTF. CDR3 bases: TGTGCCAGCCGCTCGGGCTCTGGGGCCAACGTCCTGACTTTC.

V usage is TRBV5-5 and J usage is TRBJ2-7; a weak D match, TRBD2 (6 bases). This CDR3 comprises 15 residues. V lost 2 bases, J lost 2 bases, and 14 bases lay in between. CDR1 and CDR2 (germline): SGHKS, YYEKEE (reference sequence). The CDR3 loop is CASSLGGRQTYEQYF. CDR3 bases: TGTGCCAGCAGCTTAGGAGGGCGGCAAACCTACGAGCAGTACTTC.

This clone came up once. This rearrangement joins TRBV19 to TRBJ2-3, with 13 bases aligning to TRBD2. The trim removed 5 bases at V and 1 base at J, leaving 3 bases unmatched. CDR1 and CDR2 (germline): LNHDA, SQIVND (reference sequence). This CDR3 spans 16 amino acids. The CDR3 here is CASSRTSGRGTDTQYF. CDR3 coding DNA: TGTGCCAGTAGTCGGACTAGCGGGAGAGGCACAGATACGCAGTATTTT.